This entry is about one TCR beta chain. Its antigen is as yet unknown. The data originate from a study of PD-1 blockade in classical Hodgkin lymphoma. Study-level findings and limits: The diversity seen at baseline in complete responders resembled that of newly diagnosed patients. Newly diagnosed patients reportedly had lower baseline TCR diversity than healthy donors. Patients starting nivolumab under 1 year after ASCT were excluded.

TCRdb keeps only in-frame clones here, not all; method: immunoSEQ multiplex PCR. The table records tens of thousands of clones, roughly nine tenths of them present only once. All patients experienced relapse after autologous stem cell transplantation, and brentuximab vedotin exposure was variable. Germline-derived CDR1 and CDR2 are SQVTM and ANQGSEA. The ends were cut back, 2 bases at V and 0 bases at J, with 8 bases in the middle. The CDR3 has 14 amino acids. The chain links TRBV29-1 to TRBJ2-1; D is unresolved. This clonotype was sampled from a human donor with classical Hodgkin lymphoma. The source material was peripheral blood mononuclear cells (PBMCs), sampled at baseline. This CDR3 reads CSVEPTGSYNEQFF. CDR3 DNA: TGCAGCGTTGAACCTACGGGCTCCTACAATGAGCAGTTCTTC.